One T cell receptor (beta chain) is described in this entry. What it binds is unknown. CDR3 length: 12 amino acids. CDR1 and CDR2 from the germline V gene are MNHEY and SVGAGI. The V and J ends lost 4 bases and 3 bases respectively, with 7 bases between them. The PCR had 60 Vbeta and 13 Jbeta primers. TCRdb's copy holds only in-frame clones and misses some; the assay was immunoSEQ multiplex PCR. The table has 100,000 to 150,000 clones, 80% to 85% seen once. This sample was taken from a study of cytomegalovirus exposure and HLA in healthy donors. Study details: The Caucasian-associated ancestry cluster contained 81% of the approximately 400 genotyped donors. Findings and limits, study-wide: An analysis that came later showed most CMV-associated TCR beta chains appearing HLA-restricted. Certain sequence variants were highly shared and formed a cluster, and this cluster was likely a sequencing artifact. Cytomegalovirus association was assigned to approximately 160 TCR beta chains.

Source material: PBMCs. This clonotype was sampled from a boy between 10 and 17 years old in good health and CMV-seronegative. The chain uses TRBV6-5 and TRBJ2-7, with D maybe TRBD1 (6 bases). CDR3 in DNA: TGTGCCAGCAGTTCAGGGGACTACGAGCAGTACTTC. The encoded protein is CASSSGDYEQYF.